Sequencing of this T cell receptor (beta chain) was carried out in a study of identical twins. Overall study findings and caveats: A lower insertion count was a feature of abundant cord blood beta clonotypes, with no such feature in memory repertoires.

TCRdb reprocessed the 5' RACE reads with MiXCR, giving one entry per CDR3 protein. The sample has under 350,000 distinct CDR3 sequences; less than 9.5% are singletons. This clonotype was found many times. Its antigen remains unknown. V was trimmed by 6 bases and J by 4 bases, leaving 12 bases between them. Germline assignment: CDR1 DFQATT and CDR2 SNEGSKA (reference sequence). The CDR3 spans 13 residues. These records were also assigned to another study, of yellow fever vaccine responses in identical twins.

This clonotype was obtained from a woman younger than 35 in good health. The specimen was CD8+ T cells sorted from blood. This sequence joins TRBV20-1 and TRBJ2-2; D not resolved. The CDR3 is CSALWSVTGELFF. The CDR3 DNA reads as TGCAGTGCCCTATGGTCGGTCACCGGGGAGCTGTTTTTT.